Sequencing of this T cell receptor beta chain was carried out in a study of CD4 and CD8 cells across lung adenocarcinoma regions. TCRdb processed the PCR reads anew with MiXCR; each CDR3 protein has one entry. The data contain about 19,000 distinct CDR3 sequences, 46% of them seen just once; the ten biggest clones take up 15% to 20%. Samples came from patients with localized non-small cell lung adenocarcinoma. This sequence originates from a male donor with lung adenocarcinoma. The CD4 and CD8 labels of this study may be unreliable. The source material was CD4+ T cells from the margin of a lung tumor.

CDR3 in amino acids: CASSLGQGMEQFF. Written as DNA, the CDR3 is TGTGCCAGCAGCTTAGGACAGGGTATGGAGCAGTTCTTC. The rearrangement links TRBV7-6 to TRBJ2-1; TRBD1 agrees at 7 bases. Germline-derived CDR1 and CDR2 are SGHVS and FNYEAQ. CDR3 length: 13 residues. With V trimmed by 1 base and J by 10 bases, 4 bases remained unmatched. Variable domain in full (rest from reference TRBV7-6 and TRBJ2-1): GAGVSQSPRYKVTKRGQDVALRCDPISGHVSLYWYRQALGQGPEFLTYFNYEAQQDKSGLPNDRFSAERPEGSISTLTIQRTEQRDSAMYRCASSLGQGMEQFFGPGTRLTVL.